Many counts were recorded for the clone carrying this TCR beta chain. What it binds is not known. TCRdb redid the clone calls on the PCR reads using MiXCR. The sample holds around 30,000 clones; around 20% are singletons and the top ten take 8%. This sample is drawn from a study of metastatic and nonmetastatic thyroid tumors. Study-level background: Malignant and benign thyroid patients had repertoires compared in peripheral blood and tumor or nodule tissue.

Notes on the study in general: Reports indicated that malignant thyroid tumors showed significantly higher TCR beta diversity than benign nodules did, in blood and tumor.

Thyroid surgery was performed in patients who had received no treatment beforehand. The source is a female donor with papillary thyroid cancer or a benign thyroid nodule (not recorded which). Some clones in this sample may be carry-over from other donors' samples. Sequenced sample: blood.

CDR3 DNA sequence: TGCAGTGCTAGAGAGGGACAGGGGGCACAAGAGACCCAGTACTTC. Translating it yields CSAREGQGAQETQYF. The rearrangement links TRBV20-1 to TRBJ2-5; 12 bases agree with TRBD1. The ends lost 0 bases at V and 2 bases at J; junction bases unmatched: 1. In germline, CDR1 is DFQATT, CDR2 SNEGSKA (reference sequence). The CDR3 consists of 15 residues.